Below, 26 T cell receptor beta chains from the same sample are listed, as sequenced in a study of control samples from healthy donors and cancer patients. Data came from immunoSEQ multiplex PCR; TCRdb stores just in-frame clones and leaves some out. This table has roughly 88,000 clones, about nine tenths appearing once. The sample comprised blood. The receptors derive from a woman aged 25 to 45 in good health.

The DNA of the CDR3 is TGTGCCAGTAGTATAAGGTGGGAGTTCACAGATACGCAGTATTTT. This translates into CASSIRWEFTDTQYF. This sequence joins TRBV19 and TRBJ2-3; perhaps TRBD2 as D (5 bases). Germline-derived CDR1 and CDR2 are LNHDA and SQIVND (reference sequence). V was clipped by 2 bases and J by 2 bases, with 11 bases between them. The CDR3 totals 15 residues.

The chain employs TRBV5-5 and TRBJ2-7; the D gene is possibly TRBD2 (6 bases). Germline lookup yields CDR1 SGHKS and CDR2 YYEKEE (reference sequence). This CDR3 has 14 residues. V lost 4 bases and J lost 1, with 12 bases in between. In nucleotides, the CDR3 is TGTGCCAGCAGCCGGGAGTCAGGTTCCTACGAGCAGTACTTC. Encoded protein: CASSRESGSYEQYF.

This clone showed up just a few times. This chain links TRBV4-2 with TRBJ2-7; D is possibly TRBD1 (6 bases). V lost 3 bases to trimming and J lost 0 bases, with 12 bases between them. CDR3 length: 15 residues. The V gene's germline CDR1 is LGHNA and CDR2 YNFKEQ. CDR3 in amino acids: CASSQGASSSYEQYF. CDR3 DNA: TGTGCCAGCAGCCAGGGGGCTAGCAGCTCCTACGAGCAGTACTTC.

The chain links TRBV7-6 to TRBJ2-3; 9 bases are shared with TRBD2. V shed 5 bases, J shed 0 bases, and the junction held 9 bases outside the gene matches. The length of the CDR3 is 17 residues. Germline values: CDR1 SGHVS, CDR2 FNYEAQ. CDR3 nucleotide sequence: TGTGCCAGCAGCCGTCAGACTAGCGGAACCAGCACAGATACGCAGTATTTT. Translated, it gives CASSRQTSGTSTDTQYF.

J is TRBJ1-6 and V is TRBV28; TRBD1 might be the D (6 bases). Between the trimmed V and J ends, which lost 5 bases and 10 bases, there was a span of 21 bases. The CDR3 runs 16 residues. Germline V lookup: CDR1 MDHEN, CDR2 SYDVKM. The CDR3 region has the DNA TGTGCCAGCAGTCCCTCATCGACAGGTGGGAAGTCACCCCTCCACTTT. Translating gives CASSPSSTGGKSPLHF.

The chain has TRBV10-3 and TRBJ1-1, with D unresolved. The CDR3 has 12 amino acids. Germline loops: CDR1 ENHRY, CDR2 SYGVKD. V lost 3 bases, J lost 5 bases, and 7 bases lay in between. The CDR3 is CAISDKGTEAFF. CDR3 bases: TGTGCCATCAGTGATAAAGGGACTGAAGCTTTCTTT.

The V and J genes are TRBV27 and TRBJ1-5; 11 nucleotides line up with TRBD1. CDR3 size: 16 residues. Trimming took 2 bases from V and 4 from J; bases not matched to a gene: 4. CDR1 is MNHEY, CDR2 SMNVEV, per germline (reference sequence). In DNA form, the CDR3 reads TGTGCCAGCAGTTTAATGGGACAGGGGGGGAATCAGCCCCAGCATTTT. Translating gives CASSLMGQGGNQPQHF.

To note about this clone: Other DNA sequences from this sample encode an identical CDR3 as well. The CDR3 spells CASSQVSEQYF. The CDR3 DNA reads TGTGCCAGCAGCCAAGTTTCCGAGCAGTACTTC. The gene calls are TRBV3-1 (or the pseudogene TRBV3-2) and TRBJ2-7, with D uncertain. The CDR3 consists of 11 residues. Germline CDR1 and CDR2: LGHDT and YNNKEL (reference sequence). V dropped 1 base and J dropped 6 bases, with 4 bases sitting between them.

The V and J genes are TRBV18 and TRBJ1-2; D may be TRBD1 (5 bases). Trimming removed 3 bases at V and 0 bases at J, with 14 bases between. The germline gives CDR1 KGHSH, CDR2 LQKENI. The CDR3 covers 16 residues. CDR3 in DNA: TGTGCCAGCTCACCGAGTGGGGCCCGACCTAACTATGGCTACACCTTC. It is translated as CASSPSGARPNYGYTF.

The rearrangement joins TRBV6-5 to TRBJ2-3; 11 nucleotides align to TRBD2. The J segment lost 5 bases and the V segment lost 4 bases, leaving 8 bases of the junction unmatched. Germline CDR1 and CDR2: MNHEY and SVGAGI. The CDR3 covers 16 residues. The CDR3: CASSSDSGRAGDTQYF. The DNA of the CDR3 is TGTGCCAGCAGTTCCGATAGCGGGAGGGCAGGAGATACGCAGTATTTT.

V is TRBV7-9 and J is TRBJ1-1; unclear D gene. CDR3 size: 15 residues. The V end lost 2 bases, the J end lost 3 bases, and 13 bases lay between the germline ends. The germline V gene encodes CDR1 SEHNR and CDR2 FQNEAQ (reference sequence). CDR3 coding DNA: TGTGCCAGCAGCTTAAGCCCTGGAGAGGACACTGAAGCTTTCTTT. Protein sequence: CASSLSPGEDTEAFF.

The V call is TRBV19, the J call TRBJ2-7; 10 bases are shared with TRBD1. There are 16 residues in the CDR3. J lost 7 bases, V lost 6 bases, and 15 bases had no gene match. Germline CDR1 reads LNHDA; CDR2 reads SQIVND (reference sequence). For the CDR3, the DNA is TGTGCCAGTAGCCCGGACAGGACAGGGGGTAAAGGGGAGCAGTACTTC. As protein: CASSPDRTGGKGEQYF. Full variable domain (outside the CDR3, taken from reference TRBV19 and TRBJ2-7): DGGITQSPKYLFRKEGQNVTLSCEQNLNHDAMYWYRQDPGQGLRLIYYSQIVNDFQKGDIAEGYSVSREKKESFPLTVTSAQKNPTAFYLCASSPDRTGGKGEQYFGPGTRLTVT.

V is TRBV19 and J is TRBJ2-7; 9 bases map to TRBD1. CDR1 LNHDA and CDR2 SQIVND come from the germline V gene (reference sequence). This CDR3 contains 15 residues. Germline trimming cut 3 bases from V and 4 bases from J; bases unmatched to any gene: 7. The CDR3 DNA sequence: TGTGCCAGTAGTATGCCGGGACAGGGCTCTTACGAGCAGTACTTC. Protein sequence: CASSMPGQGSYEQYF.

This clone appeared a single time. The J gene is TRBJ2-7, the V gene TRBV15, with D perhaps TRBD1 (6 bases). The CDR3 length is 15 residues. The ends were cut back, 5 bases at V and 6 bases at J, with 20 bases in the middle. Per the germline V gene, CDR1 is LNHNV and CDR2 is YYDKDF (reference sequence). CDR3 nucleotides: TGTGCCACCAGCTCCCTTGTGGGACAATCATCCGAGCAGTACTTC. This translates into CATSSLVGQSSEQYF.

CDR3 loop: CASSQAVGTSNQPQHF. The CDR3, as DNA: TGCGCCAGCAGCCAAGCGGTGGGCACTAGCAATCAGCCCCAGCATTTT. V gene TRBV4-1 combines with J gene TRBJ1-5; D unresolved. The CDR3 is made up of 16 amino acids. Germline V CDR1 and CDR2: MGHRA, YSYEKL. The ends were cut back, 1 base at V and 0 bases at J, with 10 bases in the middle.

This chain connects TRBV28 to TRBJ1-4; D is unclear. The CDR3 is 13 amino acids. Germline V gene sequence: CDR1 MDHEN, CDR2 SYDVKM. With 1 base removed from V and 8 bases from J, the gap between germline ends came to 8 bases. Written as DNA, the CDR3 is TGTGCCAGCAGTTTATCCGGTGGAGAAAAACTGTTTTTT. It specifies CASSLSGGEKLFF.

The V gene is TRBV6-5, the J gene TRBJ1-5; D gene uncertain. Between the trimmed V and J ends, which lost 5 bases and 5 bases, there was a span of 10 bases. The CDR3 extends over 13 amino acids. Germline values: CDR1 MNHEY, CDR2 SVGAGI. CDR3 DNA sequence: TGTGCCAGCAGTCAACGTGACTATCAGCCCCAGCATTTT. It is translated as CASSQRDYQPQHF.

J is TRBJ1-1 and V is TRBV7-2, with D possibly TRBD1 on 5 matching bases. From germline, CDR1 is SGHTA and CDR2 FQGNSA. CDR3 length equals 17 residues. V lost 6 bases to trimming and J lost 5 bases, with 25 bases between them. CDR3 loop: CASSRSLGWARGTEAFF. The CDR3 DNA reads TGTGCCAGCAGTCGCTCGTTAGGTTGGGCGCGGGGGACTGAAGCTTTCTTT.

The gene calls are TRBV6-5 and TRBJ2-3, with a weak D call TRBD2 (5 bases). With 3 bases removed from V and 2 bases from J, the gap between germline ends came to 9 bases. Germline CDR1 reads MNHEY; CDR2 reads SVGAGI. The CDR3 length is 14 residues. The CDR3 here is CASSYTLATDTQYF. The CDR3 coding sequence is TGTGCCAGCAGTTATACCCTAGCCACAGATACGCAGTATTTT.

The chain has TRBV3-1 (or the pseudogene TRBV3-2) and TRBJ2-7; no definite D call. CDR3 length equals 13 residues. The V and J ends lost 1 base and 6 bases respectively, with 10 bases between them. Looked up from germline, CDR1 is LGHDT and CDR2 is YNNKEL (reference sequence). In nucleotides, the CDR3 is TGTGCCAGCAGCCAAGCCCTAGTGGGCGAGCAGTACTTC. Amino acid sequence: CASSQALVGEQYF.

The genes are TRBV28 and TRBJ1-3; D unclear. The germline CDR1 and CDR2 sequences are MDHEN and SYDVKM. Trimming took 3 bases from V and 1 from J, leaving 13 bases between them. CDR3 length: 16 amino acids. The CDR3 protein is CASSFLEGRSGNTIYF. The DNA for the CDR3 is TGTGCCAGCAGTTTCCTGGAAGGAAGGTCTGGAAACACCATATATTTT.

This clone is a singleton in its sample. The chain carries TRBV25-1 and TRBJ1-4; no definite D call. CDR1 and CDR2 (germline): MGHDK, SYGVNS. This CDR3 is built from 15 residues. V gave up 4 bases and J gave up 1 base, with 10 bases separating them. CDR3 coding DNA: TGTGCCAGCAGTGTCAACGCGGGAACTAATGAAAAACTGTTTTTT. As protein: CASSVNAGTNEKLFF.

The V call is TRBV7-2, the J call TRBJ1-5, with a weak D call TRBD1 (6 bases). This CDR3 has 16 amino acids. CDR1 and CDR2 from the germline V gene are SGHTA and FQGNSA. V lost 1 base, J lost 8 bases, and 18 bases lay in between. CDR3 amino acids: CASSLGGGLGIKPQHF. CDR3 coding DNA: TGTGCCAGCAGCTTAGGAGGGGGTTTAGGCATCAAGCCCCAGCATTTT. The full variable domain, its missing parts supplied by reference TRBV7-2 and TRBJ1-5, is GAGVSQSPSNKVTEKGKDVELRCDPISGHTALYWYRQSLGQGLEFLIYFQGNSAPDKSGLPSDRFSAERTGGSVSTLTIQRTQQEDSAVYLCASSLGGGLGIKPQHFGDGTRLSIL.

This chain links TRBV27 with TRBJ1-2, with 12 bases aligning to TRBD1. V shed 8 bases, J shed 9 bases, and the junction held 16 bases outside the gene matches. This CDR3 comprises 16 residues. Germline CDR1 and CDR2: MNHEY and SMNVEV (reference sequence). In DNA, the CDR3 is TGTGCCAGCCGTACGCGAATAGGGACAGGGGGCGGTAGCTACACCTTC. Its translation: CASRTRIGTGGGSYTF.

As DNA, the CDR3 is TGCGCCAGCAGTGAGTTAGCGGAGGGGGAGGAGACCCAGTACTTC. Amino acids: CASSELAEGEETQYF. The genes are TRBV10-1 and TRBJ2-5, with D possibly being TRBD1 or TRBD2 (6 bases each). CDR3 length: 15 residues. The germline CDR1 and CDR2 sequences are WNHNN and SYGVQD (reference sequence). V lost 1 base and J 5 bases, leaving 14 bases between the germline ends.

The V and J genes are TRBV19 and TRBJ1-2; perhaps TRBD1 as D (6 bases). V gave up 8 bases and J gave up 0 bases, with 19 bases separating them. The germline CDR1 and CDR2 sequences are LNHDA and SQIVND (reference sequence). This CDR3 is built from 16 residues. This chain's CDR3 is CASREGGALANYGYTF. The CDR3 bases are TGTGCCAGTCGTGAGGGGGGCGCATTGGCTAACTATGGCTACACCTTC.